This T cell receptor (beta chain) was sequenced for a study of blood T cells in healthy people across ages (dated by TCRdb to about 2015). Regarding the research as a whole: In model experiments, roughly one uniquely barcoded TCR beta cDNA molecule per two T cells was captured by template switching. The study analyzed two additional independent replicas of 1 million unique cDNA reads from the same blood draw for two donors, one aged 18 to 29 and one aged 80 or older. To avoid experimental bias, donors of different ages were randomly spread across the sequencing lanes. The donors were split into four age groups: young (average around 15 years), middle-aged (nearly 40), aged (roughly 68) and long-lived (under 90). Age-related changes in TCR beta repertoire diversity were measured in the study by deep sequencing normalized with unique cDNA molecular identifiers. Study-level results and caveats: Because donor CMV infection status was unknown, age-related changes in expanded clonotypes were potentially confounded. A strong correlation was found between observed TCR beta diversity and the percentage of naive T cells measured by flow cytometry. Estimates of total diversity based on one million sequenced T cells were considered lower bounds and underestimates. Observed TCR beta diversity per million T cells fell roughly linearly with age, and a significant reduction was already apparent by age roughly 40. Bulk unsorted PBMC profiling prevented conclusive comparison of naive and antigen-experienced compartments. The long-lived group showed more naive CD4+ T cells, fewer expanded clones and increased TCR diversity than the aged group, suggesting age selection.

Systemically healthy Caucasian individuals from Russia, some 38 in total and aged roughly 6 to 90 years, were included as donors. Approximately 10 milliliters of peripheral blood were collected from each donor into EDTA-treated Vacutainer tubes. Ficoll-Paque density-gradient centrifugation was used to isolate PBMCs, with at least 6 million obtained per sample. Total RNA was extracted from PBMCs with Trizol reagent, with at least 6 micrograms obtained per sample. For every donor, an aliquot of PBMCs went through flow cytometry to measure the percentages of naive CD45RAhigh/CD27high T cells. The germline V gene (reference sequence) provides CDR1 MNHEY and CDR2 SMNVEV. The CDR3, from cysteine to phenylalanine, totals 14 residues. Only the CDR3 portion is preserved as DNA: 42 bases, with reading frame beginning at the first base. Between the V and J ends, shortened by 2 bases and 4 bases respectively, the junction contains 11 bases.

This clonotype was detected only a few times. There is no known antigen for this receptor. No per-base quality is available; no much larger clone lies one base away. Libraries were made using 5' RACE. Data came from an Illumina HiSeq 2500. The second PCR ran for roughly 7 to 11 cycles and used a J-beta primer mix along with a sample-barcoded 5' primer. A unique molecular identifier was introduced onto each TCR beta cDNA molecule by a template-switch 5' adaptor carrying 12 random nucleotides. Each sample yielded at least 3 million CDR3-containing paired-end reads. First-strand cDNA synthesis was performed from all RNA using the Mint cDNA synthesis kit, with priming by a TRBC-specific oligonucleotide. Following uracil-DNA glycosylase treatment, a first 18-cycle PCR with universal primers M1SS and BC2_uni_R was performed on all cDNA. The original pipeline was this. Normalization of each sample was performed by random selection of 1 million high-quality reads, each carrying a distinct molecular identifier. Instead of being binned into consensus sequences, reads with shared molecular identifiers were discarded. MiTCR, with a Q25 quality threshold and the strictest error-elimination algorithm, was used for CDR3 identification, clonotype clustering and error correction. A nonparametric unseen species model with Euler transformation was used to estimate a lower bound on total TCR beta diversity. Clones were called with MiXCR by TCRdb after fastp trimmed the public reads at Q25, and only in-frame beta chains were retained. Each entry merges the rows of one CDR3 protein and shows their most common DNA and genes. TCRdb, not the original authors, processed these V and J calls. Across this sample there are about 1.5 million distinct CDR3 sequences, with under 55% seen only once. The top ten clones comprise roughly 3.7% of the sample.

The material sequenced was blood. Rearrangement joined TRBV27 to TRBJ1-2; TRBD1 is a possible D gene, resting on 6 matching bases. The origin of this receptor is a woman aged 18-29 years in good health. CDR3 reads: CASSLRQAGYGYTF. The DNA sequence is TGTGCCAGCAGTTTAAGACAGGCGGGCTATGGCTACACCTTC.